The 32 T cell receptor beta chains below were found in one sample sequenced in a study of T cells after yellow fever vaccination. TCRdb redid the calling of the 5' RACE reads with MiXCR, one entry per CDR3 protein. Counted here are almost 30,000 distinct CDR3 sequences, around 5% occurring once; the ten biggest clones make up 35% to 50%. The specimen comprised CD8+ T cells sorted from PBMCs, sampled 10 days after the yellow fever booster vaccination. The receptors stem from a young man who received the YFV17D yellow fever vaccine.

V usage is TRBV19 and J usage is TRBJ2-7, with TRBD2 identical over 13 bases. Germline-derived CDR1 and CDR2 are LNHDA and SQIVND (reference sequence). The CDR3 has 15 residues. Trimming at V came to 6 bases and at J to 7 bases, leaving 9 bases not matched to a gene. The chain's CDR3 is CASSPLGLAGVEQYF. In DNA form, the CDR3 reads TGTGCCAGTAGCCCCTTAGGACTAGCGGGAGTAGAGCAGTACTTC. Drawing the rest from reference TRBV19 and TRBJ2-7, the complete variable domain is DGGITQSPKYLFRKEGQNVTLSCEQNLNHDAMYWYRQDPGQGLRLIYYSQIVNDFQKGDIAEGYSVSREKKESFPLTVTSAQKNPTAFYLCASSPLGLAGVEQYFGPGTRLTVT.

This clonotype was detected many times. The genes are TRBV6-2 or TRBV6-3 and TRBJ2-1, with D possibly TRBD2 on 5 matching bases. The germline gives CDR1 MNHEY, CDR2 SVGEGT. Trimming took 6 bases from V and 7 from J, leaving 16 bases between them. The CDR3 contains 14 residues. The CDR3 bases are TGTGCCAGCAGCTACGGGGAGACTGTTAATGAGCAGTTCTTC. It encodes CASSYGETVNEQFF.

This clonotype was seen repeatedly, ten times or more. The rearrangement links TRBV29-1 to TRBJ1-1; a weak D match, TRBD1 (5 bases). This CDR3 is 13 amino acids long. Per the germline V gene, CDR1 is SQVTM and CDR2 is ANQGSEA. Between the trimmed V and J ends, which lost 4 bases and 0 bases, there was a span of 9 bases. CDR3 nucleotides: TGCAGCGTTGGTGAGGGGATGAACACTGAAGCTTTCTTT. Amino acids: CSVGEGMNTEAFF.

This chain connects TRBV15 to TRBJ1-1; possibly TRBD1 for D (5 bases). The V and J ends lost 3 bases and 5 bases respectively, with 13 bases between them. CDR1 and CDR2 from the germline V gene are LNHNV and YYDKDF (reference sequence). The CDR3 has 14 amino acids. The CDR3 region is CATSSELQGTEAFF. CDR3 DNA: TGTGCCACCAGCAGCGAGCTCCAGGGTACTGAAGCTTTCTTT.

This clonotype was found many times. The V call is TRBV15, the J call TRBJ2-7, with 10 bases lining up with TRBD1. The V gene's germline CDR1 is LNHNV and CDR2 YYDKDF (reference sequence). The CDR3 is 15 amino acids. The V segment lost 5 bases and the J segment 0 bases; nucleotides outside the gene matches: 4. This CDR3 reads CATSETGGRSYEQYF. CDR3 coding DNA: TGTGCCACCAGCGAGACAGGGGGCCGCTCCTACGAGCAGTACTTC.

Ten or more counts support this clonotype. The genes are TRBV28 and TRBJ2-2; D unresolved. The length of the CDR3 is 13 residues. V was shortened by 7 bases and J by 7 bases, with 13 bases between the two germline ends. Germline V gene data show CDR1 as MDHEN and CDR2 as SYDVKM. The CDR3 nucleotides read TGTGCCAGCACCCCAATCGGCGGCGGGGAGCTGTTTTTT. Its protein product is CASTPIGGGELFF.

This clonotype has a count of ten or more. The chain joins TRBV2 to TRBJ2-2, with D tentatively TRBD1 (5 bases). The V gene lost 6 bases and the J gene lost 6 bases, with 20 bases spanning the gap. Germline V CDR1 and CDR2: SNHLY, FYNNEI. The CDR3 totals 16 residues. This CDR3 is CASRDTKTFRAGELFF. For the CDR3, the DNA is TGTGCCAGCAGGGATACCAAGACCTTCAGGGCCGGGGAGCTGTTTTTT.

This clonotype occurred many times. This chain joins TRBV5-1 and TRBJ2-7; the match to TRBD2 covers 7 bases. CDR3 size: 14 residues. After removal of 0 bases from V and 6 bases from J, the junction contained 6 bases not matched to a gene. The germline gives CDR1 SGHRS, CDR2 YFSETQ. The CDR3 is CASSLVLAKTEQYF. CDR3 coding DNA: TGCGCCAGCAGCTTGGTACTAGCGAAGACCGAGCAGTACTTC.

This clonotype occurred many times. CDR3 in DNA: TGTGCCAGCAGCTTAGATTTCAATGAGCAGTTCTTC. It translates to CASSLDFNEQFF. The chain combines TRBV7-9 with TRBJ2-1; D is ambiguous. The germline gives CDR1 SEHNR, CDR2 FQNEAQ (reference sequence). The CDR3 loop spans 12 amino acids. V dropped 1 base and J dropped 6 bases, with 4 bases sitting between them.

This clonotype came up many times. V usage is TRBV19 and J usage is TRBJ2-7; D possibly corresponds to TRBD2 (6 bases). Germline V lookup: CDR1 LNHDA, CDR2 SQIVND (reference sequence). CDR3 size: 16 residues. Trimming cost V 4 bases and J 0 bases, with 16 bases left between them. This CDR3 is CASSKTSSVLSYEQYF. The CDR3 nucleotides are TGTGCCAGTAGTAAAACCTCTAGCGTACTCTCCTACGAGCAGTACTTC.

Many counts were recorded for this clonotype. The chain carries TRBV10-3 and TRBJ2-2; no clear D gene. V was shortened by 2 bases and J by 0 bases, with 10 bases between the two germline ends. Germline V CDR1 and CDR2: ENHRY, SYGVKD. This CDR3 region has 16 residues. This CDR3 is CAISEPAFSNTGELFF. The CDR3 nucleotides are TGTGCCATCAGTGAGCCTGCTTTTTCGAACACCGGGGAGCTGTTTTTT.

Ten or more counts support this clonotype. This chain joins TRBV7-9 and TRBJ2-7; no firm D call. CDR1 and CDR2 (germline): SEHNR, FQNEAQ (reference sequence). Trimming removed 6 bases from V and 2 bases from J, with 8 bases in between. The CDR3 extends over 12 amino acids. The CDR3 spells CASSWGAYEQYF. The DNA of the CDR3 is TGTGCCAGCAGTTGGGGTGCCTACGAGCAGTACTTC. The entire variable domain, with the rest obtained from reference TRBV7-9 and TRBJ2-7, is as follows: DTGVSQNPRHKITKRGQNVTFRCDPISEHNRLYWYRQTLGQGPEFLTYFQNEAQLEKSRLLSDRFSAERPKGSFSTLEIQRTEQGDSAMYLCASSWGAYEQYFGPGTRLTVT.

This clonotype has ten or more counts. The V and J genes are TRBV2 and TRBJ2-1; 11 bases line up with TRBD1. This CDR3 is 22 amino acids long. CDR1 is SNHLY and CDR2 is FYNNEI in the germline V gene. V lost 4 bases, J lost 2 bases, and 22 bases stayed unmatched. The CDR3 DNA is TGTGCCAGCAGTGGAGGAGGGGCCACCGGACAGGGGGCGCAGAGGACCTACAATGAGCAGTTCTTC. Translating gives CASSGGGATGQGAQRTYNEQFF.

This clonotype was seen repeatedly, ten times or more. The chain links TRBV12-3 or TRBV12-4 to TRBJ1-2; 10 bases are a match to TRBD1. This CDR3 comprises 16 residues. The junction had 15 bases not matched to a gene; V was cut back by 10 bases and J by 4 bases. The CDR3 DNA follows: TGTGCCACCTGGACCGGGACAGGGGCCTACGGCTATGGCTACACCTTC. The encoded protein is CATWTGTGAYGYGYTF.

The table lists this clonotype with many counts. The chain uses TRBV5-5 and TRBJ2-7; 7 positions match TRBD2. Trimming cost V 4 bases and J 0 bases; bases outside gene matches: 7. CDR3 length equals 15 residues. CDR1 and CDR2 (germline): SGHKS, YYEKEE (reference sequence). The CDR3 loop reads CASSVTSDLSYEQYF. CDR3 DNA sequence: TGTGCCAGCAGCGTAACTAGCGACCTCTCCTACGAGCAGTACTTC.

The V and J genes are TRBV27 and TRBJ2-5; TRBD1 is a possible D gene (6 bases). The CDR3 runs to 16 residues. Per germline, CDR1 MNHEY and CDR2 SMNVEV (reference sequence). Between the trimmed V and J ends, which lost 5 bases and 5 bases, there was a span of 21 bases. The CDR3 protein is CASSTRDTVSRETQYF. DNA of the CDR3: TGTGCCAGCAGTACCCGGGACACGGTATCGAGGGAGACCCAGTACTTC.

This clonotype was seen ten or more times. The chain combines TRBV12-3 or TRBV12-4 with TRBJ2-1; perhaps TRBD2 as D (5 bases). The CDR3 sequence is 12 residues long. V was pared by 8 bases and J by 3 bases, with 8 bases between. CDR3 nucleotides: TGTGCCAGCCAAGGAGGCTACAATGAGCAGTTCTTC. It codes for CASQGGYNEQFF.

This clonotype was seen ten or more times. The chain recombines TRBV6-2 or TRBV6-3 with TRBJ2-1; D gene uncertain. The germline V gene encodes CDR1 MNHEY and CDR2 SVGEGT. There are 14 residues in the CDR3. V was cut by 2 bases and J by 9 bases, with 14 bases left in between. CDR3 amino acids: CASSYVLDPIEQFF. The CDR3 nucleotides read TGTGCCAGCAGTTACGTCCTAGACCCCATTGAGCAGTTCTTC.

This clonotype appeared many times. The rearrangement uses TRBV7-2 and TRBJ2-3, with D uncertain. V shed 8 bases and J shed 2 bases, with 8 bases lying between them. Germline V gene lookup returns CDR1 SGHTA and CDR2 FQGNSA. CDR3 length: 12 residues. The CDR3 DNA reads as TGTGCCAGCGTTGGGCCCACAGATACGCAGTATTTT. Translation gives CASVGPTDTQYF.

In its sample, this clonotype was seen many times. The genes are TRBV10-3 and TRBJ2-6; D possibly matches TRBD1 or TRBD2 (5 bases each). The ends were cut back, 3 bases at V and 0 bases at J, with 9 bases in the middle. Germline CDR1 is ENHRY and CDR2 is SYGVKD. CDR3 length: 16 amino acids. The DNA for the CDR3 is TGTGCCATCAGTGAATCGGGGCCCTCTGGGGCCAACGTCCTGACTTTC. It specifies CAISESGPSGANVLTF.

A word on this clonotype: Germline is not matched at one junction end, which may reflect a read error. The chain uses TRBV20-1 and TRBJ2-7; maybe TRBD1 (6 bases). The CDR3 totals 15 residues. CDR1 and CDR2 from the germline V gene are DFQATT and SNEGSKA (reference sequence). CDR3: CCARGGRETTYEQYF. CDR3 nucleotides: TGCTGTGCTAGAGGGGGTCGGGAAACAACCTACGAGCAGTACTTC.

Ten or more counts support this clonotype. This chain joins TRBV21-1 and TRBJ1-4. TRBV21-1 is a documented pseudogene. The CDR3 contains 17 residues. This CDR3 reads CASSEGWRGSTNEKLFF. Here the CDR3 DNA reads TGTGCCAGCAGCGAGGGCTGGAGGGGCTCAACTAATGAAAAACTGTTTTTT.

This clonotype was counted at least ten times. This chain uses TRBV29-1 with TRBJ2-1; possible D gene TRBD1, 6 bases. The V gene lost 3 bases and the J gene lost 4 bases, with 13 bases spanning the gap. Germline V CDR1 and CDR2: SQVTM, ANQGSEA. This CDR3 has 14 residues. The CDR3: CSVEGRGSYNEQFF. The CDR3, as DNA: TGCAGCGTTGAGGGTAGGGGGAGTTACAATGAGCAGTTCTTC.

This clonotype showed up many times. The rearrangement links TRBV29-1 to TRBJ2-2; a possible D gene is TRBD2 (6 bases). Germline assignment: CDR1 SQVTM and CDR2 ANQGSEA. The CDR3 loop spans 14 amino acids. The germline V and J ends were trimmed by 4 bases and 5 bases, with 14 bases remaining between them. CDR3 protein: CSVVVGGTTGELFF. The CDR3 DNA is TGCAGCGTTGTGGTTGGCGGGACTACCGGGGAGCTGTTTTTT.

This clonotype was detected many times. The chain is built from TRBV6-1 and TRBJ2-7, with 9 nucleotides matching TRBD2. This CDR3 region has 17 residues. The V gene end was trimmed by 1 base and the J gene end by 4 bases; junction bases not matched to a gene: 11. Germline V gene data show CDR1 as MNHNS and CDR2 as SASEGT. CDR3 protein: CASSEEGGIAGAYEQYF. The CDR3 DNA reads as TGTGCCAGCAGTGAAGAAGGAGGAATAGCGGGAGCATACGAGCAGTACTTC.

This clonotype was counted ten times or more. V and J are TRBV20-1 and TRBJ2-3; perhaps TRBD2 as D (7 bases). Germline-derived CDR1 and CDR2 are DFQATT and SNEGSKA (reference sequence). Trimming left V 8 bases short and J 7 bases short, with 16 bases between. CDR3 length: 12 amino acids. The CDR3 DNA reads TGCAGTTTTTCAGGGGAGGGACATACGCAGTATTTT. The encoded protein is CSFSGEGHTQYF.

The chain is built from TRBV7-3 and TRBJ1-6; 7 bases map to TRBD1. V gave up 5 bases and J gave up 12 bases; unmatched junction bases: 10. The CDR3 consists of 14 residues. The germline V gene encodes CDR1 SGHTA and CDR2 FQGTGA. In DNA, the CDR3 is TGTGCCAGCAGCCCGGACAGGCAGGTGGTACCCCTCCACTTT. Translation: CASSPDRQVVPLHF.

In its sample, this clonotype was seen many times. This chain joins TRBV2 and TRBJ2-3, with 7 bases identical to TRBD2. J gave up 4 bases and V 10 bases, and 5 bases lay outside the gene matches. CDR1 is SNHLY and CDR2 is FYNNEI in the germline V gene. The CDR3 is 12 amino acids. This CDR3 reads CAKGLPPDTQYF. The CDR3 coding sequence is TGTGCCAAGGGACTACCCCCAGATACGCAGTATTTT.

This clonotype was detected ten times or more. J is TRBJ2-1 and V is TRBV20-1, with TRBD2 matching 10 bases. Germline CDR1 reads DFQATT; CDR2 reads SNEGSKA (reference sequence). After removal of 3 bases from V and 3 bases from J, the junction contained 2 bases not matched to a gene. CDR3 length: 14 amino acids. CDR3 sequence (DNA): TGCAGTGCTAGGCCTAGCGGGAGCTACAATGAGCAGTTCTTC. It translates to CSARPSGSYNEQFF.

This clonotype was recorded at least ten times. The CDR3 here is CANSKACNPRRGSSYEQYF. The CDR3 region has the DNA TGTGCCAACAGCAAAGCTTGCAACCCTCGGCGGGGTAGCTCCTACGAGCAGTACTTC. The genes are TRBV21-1 and TRBJ2-7; the listed D gene, TRBD2, was not tested against the DNA. TRBV21-1 has pseudogene status. The length of the CDR3 is 19 residues.

This clonotype was seen many times. The V call is TRBV4-3, the J call TRBJ2-1; D is possibly TRBD2 (6 bases). CDR1 is LGHNA, CDR2 YSLEER, per germline. The CDR3 sequence is 15 residues long. The V and J ends lost 1 base and 6 bases respectively, with 13 bases between them. CDR3 nucleotide sequence: TGCGCCAGCAGCCAAGGGTCTAGCGCGGTCAATGAGCAGTTCTTC. Translated: CASSQGSSAVNEQFF.

This clonotype was counted at least ten times. The chain couples TRBV2 to TRBJ2-1; a weak D match, TRBD2 (7 bases). V lost 6 bases to trimming and J lost 8 bases, with 17 bases between them. The CDR3 totals 14 residues. The germline V gene has CDR1 SNHLY and CDR2 FYNNEI. CDR3 in DNA: TGTGCCAGCAGCGACGCGGGGGCGGACGATGAGCAGTTCTTC. It translates to CASSDAGADDEQFF.